This T cell receptor (beta chain) was sequenced during a study of T cell responses to AZD1222 COVID-19 vaccine. The overall study: Second-dose timings of about 4 or about 12 weeks were pooled.

The CDR3 contains 15 residues. CDR1 and CDR2 (germline): SGHTA, FQGNSA. J gave up 6 bases and V 2 bases, and 5 bases lay outside the gene matches. General observations from the study: Recipients of two AZD1222 doses showed rising Spike-specific TCR breadth and depth. Regions 160-218 and 743-854 held dominance among vaccine-associated CD4 TCRs, which spanned spike.

This clone was observed a handful of times. The antigen is undetermined. Measured with immunoSEQ multiplex PCR; TCRdb has only the in-frame clones, and not every one. The sample lists fewer than 110,000 clones; around 84% were seen once. The receptor comes from an adult in good health. Sequences were derived from peripheral blood, sampled on day 0 of AZD1222 vaccination. The rearrangement joins TRBV7-2 to TRBJ2-1; 9 bases align to TRBD2. CDR3 nucleotides: TGTGCCAGCAGCTTATCGGCTAGCGGGGCCAATGAGCAGTTCTTC. This codes for CASSLSASGANEQFF.